The 21 T cell receptor beta chains reported below all come from one sample, sequenced in a study of CD8+ T cells in alopecia areata. Sequencing relied on a cDNA template that was reverse transcribed from extracted RNA. Produced via immunoSEQ multiplex PCR; TCRdb's table is partial and in-frame only. This repertoire shows approximately 150,000 clones, 87% found once; its top ten account for about 15%. The material was CD8+ T cells sorted from blood, obtained at week 0. These receptors all come from a human donor with alopecia areata.

This sequence joins TRBV19 and TRBJ2-1; TRBD2 is a possible D gene (5 bases). Germline V gene lookup returns CDR1 LNHDA and CDR2 SQIVND (reference sequence). The V and J ends lost 3 bases and 4 bases respectively, with 13 bases between them. This CDR3 is built from 15 residues. CDR3 sequence reads: CASSMRLALYNEQFF. CDR3 coding DNA: TGTGCCAGTAGTATGAGGCTAGCCCTATACAATGAGCAGTTCTTC.

V usage is TRBV27 and J usage is TRBJ2-5; D unclear. CDR3 size: 14 residues. CDR1 is MNHEY, CDR2 SMNVEV, per germline (reference sequence). V dropped 0 bases and J dropped 3 bases, with 8 bases sitting between them. The CDR3 loop is CASSLSWQKETQYF. Written as DNA, the CDR3 is TGTGCCAGCAGTTTATCGTGGCAGAAAGAGACCCAGTACTTC.

In nucleotides, the CDR3 is TGTGCCAGCAGCCTTTGGACATCAGTTAGCACAGATACGCAGTATTTT. Translation gives CASSLWTSVSTDTQYF. V and J are TRBV5-6 and TRBJ2-3; the D gene is possibly TRBD1 (5 bases). The CDR3 has 16 amino acids. CDR1 is SGHDT, CDR2 YYEEEE, per germline. Trimming removed 4 bases at V and 0 bases at J, with 15 bases between.

The chain carries TRBV7-9 and TRBJ2-3; D uncertain. Trimming took 3 bases from V and 2 from J, leaving 15 bases between them. The CDR3 is 16 amino acids. Germline V CDR1 and CDR2: SEHNR, FQNEAQ (reference sequence). The CDR3 loop reads CASSLPLQAYTDTQYF. CDR3 nucleotides: TGTGCCAGCAGCTTGCCCTTACAAGCTTACACAGATACGCAGTATTTT.

J is TRBJ1-1 and V is TRBV5-1, with 7 bases lining up with TRBD1. Germline V gene sequence: CDR1 SGHRS, CDR2 YFSETQ. With V trimmed by 0 bases and J by 5 bases, 4 bases remained unmatched. The CDR3 is 14 amino acids. The CDR3 here is CASSLGQGETEAFF. CDR3 DNA sequence: TGCGCCAGCAGCTTGGGGCAGGGGGAAACTGAAGCTTTCTTT.

This clone was observed once. The genes are TRBV5-1 and TRBJ2-5; 13 positions match TRBD2. J lost 5 bases, V lost 5 bases, and 12 bases had no gene match. The length of the CDR3 is 17 residues. Germline lookup yields CDR1 SGHRS and CDR2 YFSETQ. The CDR3 spells CASRELAGGPDSETQYF. The CDR3 region has the DNA TGCGCCAGCAGGGAACTAGCGGGAGGGCCAGATTCGGAGACCCAGTACTTC.

The rearrangement links TRBV7-9 to TRBJ2-3; D gene ambiguous. The CDR3 spans 16 residues. V lost 5 bases, J lost 5 bases, and 20 bases lay in between. Germline CDR1 is SEHNR and CDR2 is FQNEAQ (reference sequence). CDR3 nucleotide sequence: TGTGCCAGCAGCCTCCTGACTGCCCCCGGTGGAGATACGCAGTATTTT. This gives the protein CASSLLTAPGGDTQYF. Full variable domain (rest looked up from reference TRBV7-9 and TRBJ2-3): DTGVSQNPRHKITKRGQNVTFRCDPISEHNRLYWYRQTLGQGPEFLTYFQNEAQLEKSRLLSDRFSAERPKGSFSTLEIQRTEQGDSAMYLCASSLLTAPGGDTQYFGPGTRLTVL.

The chain recombines TRBV5-1 with TRBJ1-5; TRBD1 matches 7 bases. CDR3 length equals 15 residues. The trim removed 4 bases at V and 3 bases at J, leaving 7 bases unmatched. Germline assignment: CDR1 SGHRS and CDR2 YFSETQ. The CDR3 loop is CASSPGTANNQPQHF. The CDR3 DNA follows: TGCGCCAGCAGCCCCGGGACAGCTAACAATCAGCCCCAGCATTTT. Full variable domain (missing parts from reference TRBV5-1 and TRBJ1-5): KAGVTQTPRYLIKTRGQQVTLSCSPISGHRSVSWYQQTPGQGLQFLFEYFSETQRNKGNFPGRFSGRQFSNSRSEMNVSTLELGDSALYLCASSPGTANNQPQHFGDGTRLSIL.

This chain uses TRBV29-1 with TRBJ1-2; D call uncertain. The V and J ends lost 4 bases and 8 bases respectively, with 11 bases between them. The CDR3 length is 11 residues. Germline V lookup: CDR1 SQVTM, CDR2 ANQGSEA. The CDR3 DNA reads as TGCAGCGTTGTAGGGAGAGCGGGCTACACCTTC. It translates to CSVVGRAGYTF.

Worth noting for this clone: Other DNA sequences from this sample encode an identical CDR3 as well. The chain is built from TRBV7-9 and TRBJ2-3; D is uncertain. This CDR3 is 11 amino acids long. Germline assignment: CDR1 SEHNR and CDR2 FQNEAQ (reference sequence). Trimming left V 4 bases short and J 3 bases short, with 2 bases between. In DNA form, the CDR3 reads TGTGCCAGCAGCTCTACAGATACGCAGTATTTT. Translation gives CASSSTDTQYF.

J is TRBJ1-5 and V is TRBV2, with D maybe TRBD1 (5 bases). Germline assignment: CDR1 SNHLY and CDR2 FYNNEI. The CDR3 totals 16 residues. The ends were cut back, 0 bases at V and 6 bases at J, with 15 bases in the middle. The chain's CDR3 is CASSEAGGAEGQPQHF. As DNA, the CDR3 is TGTGCCAGCAGTGAAGCGGGAGGGGCGGAAGGTCAGCCCCAGCATTTT.

This chain connects TRBV27 to TRBJ2-7; D gene ambiguous. The CDR3 has 13 amino acids. The ends were cut back, 4 bases at V and 3 bases at J, with 10 bases in the middle. The V gene's germline CDR1 is MNHEY and CDR2 SMNVEV (reference sequence). CDR3 region: CASSSSTRYEQYF. DNA of the CDR3: TGTGCCAGCAGTTCCTCCACACGCTACGAGCAGTACTTC.

This clone has a handful of counts. V usage is TRBV29-1 and J usage is TRBJ2-3; D call uncertain. V lost 7 bases and J 8 bases, leaving 13 bases between the germline ends. There are 11 residues in the CDR3. Germline V CDR1 and CDR2: SQVTM, ANQGSEA. The CDR3 region is CSAPDHGTQYF. CDR3 bases: TGCAGCGCCCCGGACCACGGTACGCAGTATTTT.

The genes are TRBV29-1 and TRBJ2-5; perhaps D is TRBD1 or TRBD2 (5 bases each). V was pared by 4 bases and J by 5 bases, with 38 bases between. Germline V gene lookup returns CDR1 SQVTM and CDR2 ANQGSEA. The CDR3 sequence is 21 residues long. For the CDR3, the DNA is TGCAGCGTTGGGCCTGCAAGACAGCTCGCCACTGCCCCCGACGCGGGTGAGACCCAGTACTTC. This gives the protein CSVGPARQLATAPDAGETQYF.

For this clone: Different DNA sequences within this sample yield the same CDR3. This chain uses TRBV7-6 with TRBJ2-7; 9 bases are shared with TRBD1. The V gene's germline CDR1 is SGHVS and CDR2 FNYEAQ. The V gene end was trimmed by 4 bases and the J gene end by 4 bases; junction bases not matched to a gene: 2. The CDR3 runs to 13 residues. CDR3 DNA sequence: TGTGCCAGCAGCTCCGGGACAGGGTACGAGCAGTACTTC. Its protein is CASSSGTGYEQYF.

This clone has only one observation. The chain links TRBV14 to TRBJ1-2; 7 nucleotides line up with TRBD1. V dropped 10 bases and J dropped 1; count of bases not matched to a gene: 6. The CDR3 loop spans 13 amino acids. Germline V gene sequence: CDR1 SGHDN, CDR2 FVKESK. The CDR3 protein is CAIGTANNYGYTF. The CDR3 DNA is TGTGCCATCGGGACAGCTAATAACTATGGCTACACCTTC.

The CDR3 spells CASSARGSWGYTF. The CDR3 DNA follows: TGTGCCAGCAGCGCCCGAGGGAGTTGGGGCTACACCTTC. This chain links TRBV9 with TRBJ1-2, with D unclear. Germline CDR1 SGDLS, CDR2 YYNGEE. With 3 bases removed from V and 8 bases from J, the gap between germline ends came to 14 bases. This CDR3 is built from 13 residues.

This rearrangement joins TRBV2 to TRBJ2-7; 8 bases are shared with TRBD2. Germline V gene data show CDR1 as SNHLY and CDR2 as FYNNEI. V was pared by 4 bases and J by 1 base, with 3 bases of the junction left unmatched. The CDR3 has 14 residues. The CDR3 sequence: CASSASGRSYEQYF. The CDR3 DNA follows: TGTGCCAGCAGTGCGAGCGGGAGATCCTACGAGCAGTACTTC.

The J gene is TRBJ1-3, the V gene TRBV6-5; D may be TRBD1 (5 bases). The CDR3 extends over 15 amino acids. The V gene's germline CDR1 is MNHEY and CDR2 SVGAGI. Trimming shortened V by 6 bases and J by 0 bases, and 12 bases separated the two germline ends. CDR3 amino acids: CASSRGRSSGNTIYF. The CDR3 coding sequence is TGTGCCAGCAGCCGGGGACGGAGCTCTGGAAACACCATATATTTT.

This clone was recorded only once. The genes are TRBV27 and TRBJ2-7, with TRBD2 matching over 13 bases. CDR1 is MNHEY and CDR2 is SMNVEV in the germline V gene (reference sequence). The CDR3 length is 15 residues. V was clipped by 6 bases and J by 5 bases; unmatched bases: 7. This CDR3 is CASSLWTSGGNEQYF. DNA for the CDR3: TGTGCCAGCAGCCTATGGACTAGCGGGGGCAACGAGCAGTACTTC.

The CDR3 loop is CASSLGGSVTEAFF. The CDR3 coding sequence is TGTGCCAGTAGCCTCGGAGGCTCGGTGACTGAAGCTTTCTTT. This rearrangement joins TRBV19 to TRBJ1-1; D is unclear. This CDR3 has 14 amino acids. The germline CDR1 and CDR2 sequences are LNHDA and SQIVND (reference sequence). V was cut by 6 bases and J by 5 bases, with 16 bases left in between.